The following is a TCR beta chain sequence with its context. This sample is part of a study of blood T cell repertoires in COVID-19. Whole-study context: COVID-19 samples from acute and convalescent phases originated in the United States, Italy and Spain. PBMCs, B-cell-depleted T cells, or T cells were the source of the cDNA or gDNA that made up the material.

Study processing details: Amplified reference gene primers provided the basis for estimating nucleated cell counts. Assay used: immunoSEQ multiplex PCR; TCRdb lists only in-frame clones, some missing. Clone size and the V and J calls come from that table; the DNA yielded D and trimming. The data show around 20,000 clones, 87% seen once. This CDR3 is 13 amino acids long. V was clipped by 5 bases and J by 4 bases, with 8 bases between them. Per the germline V gene, CDR1 is KGHDR and CDR2 is SFDVKD. The sequencing input was peripheral blood. The chain recombines TRBV24-1 with TRBJ1-5; no clear D gene. The sequence was collected from a human donor in a cohort sampled during active COVID-19. The donor label of this sample is uncertain. CDR3 region: CATSGQVNQPQHF. The CDR3 DNA sequence: TGTGCCACCAGTGGTCAGGTTAATCAGCCCCAGCATTTT.